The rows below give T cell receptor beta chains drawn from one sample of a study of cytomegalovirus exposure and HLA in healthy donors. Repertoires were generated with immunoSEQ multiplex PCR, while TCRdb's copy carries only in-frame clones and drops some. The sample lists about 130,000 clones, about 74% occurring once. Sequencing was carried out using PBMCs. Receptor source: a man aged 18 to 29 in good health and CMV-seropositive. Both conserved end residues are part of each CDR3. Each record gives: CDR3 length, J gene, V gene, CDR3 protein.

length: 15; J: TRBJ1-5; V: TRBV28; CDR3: CASSFRGGVGQPQHF
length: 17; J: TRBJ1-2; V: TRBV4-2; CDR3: CASSPPSDRVSLRGYTF
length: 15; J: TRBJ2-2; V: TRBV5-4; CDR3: CASSSGTANTGELFF
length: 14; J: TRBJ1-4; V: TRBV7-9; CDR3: CASSLGDTTEKLFF
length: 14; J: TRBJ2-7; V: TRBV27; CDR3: CASSFRRVGYEQYF
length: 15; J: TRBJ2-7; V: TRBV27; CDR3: CASSFSAGGSYEQYF
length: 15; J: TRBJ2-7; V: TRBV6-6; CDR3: CASSSTGASSYEQYF
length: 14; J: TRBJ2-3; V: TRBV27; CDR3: CASSRDRGTDTQYF
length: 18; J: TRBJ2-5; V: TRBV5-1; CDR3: CASSTGLAGGLKGETQYF
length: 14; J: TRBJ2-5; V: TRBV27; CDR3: CASSLSWGAGTQYF